The clone carrying this TCR beta chain was counted only a few times. The antigen is not known. Germline CDR1 is KGHDR and CDR2 is SFDVKD. The J segment lost 2 bases and the V segment lost 9 bases, leaving 3 bases of the junction unmatched. The CDR3 length is 14 residues. The sample comes from a study of T cells in Graves' hyperthyroidism and ophthalmopathy. The overall study: Blood from the periphery was taken at initial diagnosis, before any treatment.

It was RNA transcripts that yielded the amplified TCR beta CDR3 regions. An initial round of RT-PCR targeting the TCR CDR3 relied on the HTBI primer set. Via MiXCR, TCRdb re-called the multiplex PCR reads, giving one row per CDR3 protein. The sample has roughly 400,000 distinct CDR3 sequences, around an eighth seen once. Study observations and caveats: A model using 13 V-J features told ophthalmopathy apart from stable hyperthyroidism. In the blood, most expanded thyroid clonotypes above 0.001 appeared as well.

Patients were excluded for uncontrolled infection, other autoimmune disease, pregnancy or lactation. This receptor was obtained from a man over 45 with Graves' ophthalmopathy. The sequenced sample was blood. The rearrangement uses TRBV24-1 and TRBJ2-1, with 10 bases identical to TRBD1. CDR3 DNA sequence: TGTGCCACCCAAGGACAGGGGGCCTACAATGAGCAGTTCTTC. Its translation is CATQGQGAYNEQFF.